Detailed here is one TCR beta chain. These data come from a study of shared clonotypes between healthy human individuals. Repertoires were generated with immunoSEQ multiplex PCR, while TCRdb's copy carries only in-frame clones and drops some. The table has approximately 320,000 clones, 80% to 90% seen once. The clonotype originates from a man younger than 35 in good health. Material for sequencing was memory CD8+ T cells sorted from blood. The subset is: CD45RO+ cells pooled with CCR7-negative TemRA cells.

Written as DNA, the CDR3 is TGTGCCAGCAGCTTTGGGACAGCGACTTATGAAGCTTTCTTT. Encoded protein: CASSFGTATYEAFF. This chain links TRBV7-8 with TRBJ1-1; 7 bases are a match to TRBD1. Germline V gene sequence: CDR1 SGHVS, CDR2 FQNEAQ. The V segment lost 3 bases and the J segment 7 bases; nucleotides outside the gene matches: 8. There are 14 residues in the CDR3.